The rows below give T cell receptor beta chains drawn from one sample of a study of post-analysis software for immune sequencing data. TCRdb reprocessed the PCR reads via MiXCR and lists one record per CDR3 protein. The table lists roughly 700,000 distinct CDR3 sequences, roughly 30% of them singletons. Input material: blood. The origin of the receptors is a girl between 10 and 17 years old with multiple sclerosis. The CDR3 runs from the conserved cysteine through the conserved F or W. A D gene is named only where the DNA matches it firmly. Clone size, where shown, is once, few, many, or a class for clones that have expanded.

CASSLQAGRMNTEAFF	TGTGCCAGCAGTTTACAAGCGGGACGGATGAACACTGAAGCTTTCTTT	TRBV27	TRBJ1-1	-	16	-
CASSEGQSSQPQHF	TGTGCCAGCAGTGAAGGACAAAGTAGTCAGCCCCAGCATTTT	TRBV2	TRBJ1-5	-	14	few
CSARTDSYNEQFF	TGCAGTGCTAGGACCGACAGCTACAATGAGCAGTTCTTC	TRBV20-1	TRBJ2-1	-	13	few
CASSLSGQGTYEQYF	TGCGCCAGCAGCTTGTCGGGACAGGGGACCTACGAGCAGTACTTC	TRBV5-1	TRBJ2-7	TRBD1	15	-
CATSDLRSVGTQYF	TGTGCCACCAGTGATCTAAGGTCTGTGGGGACCCAGTACTTC	TRBV24-1	TRBJ2-5	-	14	few
CASSLRGLAEISYGQYF	TGTGCCAGCAGCTTACGTGGACTAGCGGAGATCTCCTACGGGCAGTACTTC	TRBV7-2	TRBJ2-7	TRBD2	17	few
CSVRHLLNEKLFF	TGCAGCGTTCGGCACCTCCTTAATGAAAAACTGTTTTTT	TRBV29-1	TRBJ1-4	-	13	-
CASSPDPRQGKNIQYF	TGTGCCAGCAGTCCGGACCCTCGCCAGGGGAAAAACATTCAGTACTTC	TRBV27	TRBJ2-4	-	16	-
CSVEGAGYEQYF	TGCAGCGTTGAAGGGGCAGGGTACGAGCAGTACTTC	TRBV29-1	TRBJ2-7	-	12	many
CSARDIGNEQFF	TGCAGTGCTAGAGATATAGGGAATGAGCAGTTCTTC	TRBV20-1	TRBJ2-1	-	12	-
CASSPLAGDGNEQFF	TGTGCCAGCTCACCACTCGCGGGAGATGGCAATGAGCAGTTCTTC	TRBV18	TRBJ2-1	TRBD2	15	few
CSVERPGLAGVVVGFEQFF	TGCAGCGTTGAGAGACCGGGACTAGCGGGAGTAGTAGTTGGATTTGAGCAGTTCTTC	TRBV29-1	TRBJ2-1	TRBD2	19	-
CASSLGQSTGELFF	TGCGCCAGCAGCTTAGGACAGTCCACCGGGGAGCTGTTTTTT	TRBV5-1	TRBJ2-2	-	14	-
CASSSGTGLYNEQFF	TGTGCCAGCAGTTCGGGGACAGGGTTGTACAATGAGCAGTTCTTC	TRBV5-5	TRBJ2-1	TRBD1	15	few
CASSDAGVEETQYF	TGTGCCAGCAGTGACGCAGGGGTGGAAGAGACCCAGTACTTC	TRBV27	TRBJ2-5	-	14	-
CASSQTHWDRTSTDTQYF	TGTGCCAGCAGCCAAACCCATTGGGACAGGACTAGCACAGATACGCAGTATTTT	TRBV14	TRBJ2-3	TRBD1	18	-
CASAGRGDTTDTQYF	TGTGCCAGCGCCGGGCGGGGTGATACAACAGATACGCAGTATTTT	TRBV7-8	TRBJ2-3	-	15	few
CASSSIANTDTQYF	TGCGCCAGCAGCTCAATCGCAAACACAGATACGCAGTATTTT	TRBV5-1	TRBJ2-3	-	14	-
CSARLANTEAFF	TGCAGTGCTAGATTAGCGAACACTGAAGCTTTCTTT	TRBV20-1	TRBJ1-1	-	12	-
CASSYPTSGGYNEQFF	TGTGCCAGCAGTTACCCGACTAGCGGGGGGTACAATGAGCAGTTCTTC	TRBV6-5	TRBJ2-1	TRBD2	16	-
CATSREGGAGDEQFF	TGTGCCACCAGCAGAGAAGGGGGCGCAGGGGATGAGCAGTTCTTC	TRBV15	TRBJ2-1	TRBD1	15	many
CSVESPGSNEKLFF	TGCAGCGTTGAAAGCCCGGGGAGCAATGAAAAACTGTTTTTT	TRBV29-1	TRBJ1-4	-	14	-
CASSLPDRSYYEQYF	TGTGCCAGCAGCTTACCCGACAGGAGTTATTACGAGCAGTACTTC	TRBV7-9	TRBJ2-7	-	15	few
CSARVRGRGYNEQFF	TGCAGTGCTAGAGTACGCGGGAGGGGTTACAATGAGCAGTTCTTC	TRBV20-1	TRBJ2-1	TRBD2	15	-
CASSRSDRVGSEAFF	TGTGCCAGCAGCCGATCGGACAGGGTCGGGAGTGAAGCTTTCTTT	TRBV5-8	TRBJ1-1	TRBD1	15	-
CASSLSGRDTYEQYF	TGTGCCAGCAGCTTAAGCGGGAGGGACACCTACGAGCAGTACTTC	TRBV5-6	TRBJ2-7	TRBD2	15	-
CASSQVGRTDTQYF	TGTGCCAGCAGCCAAGTTGGGCGAACAGATACGCAGTATTTT	TRBV4-2	TRBJ2-3	-	14	many
CASMEGAVNNEQFF	TGCGCCAGCATGGAGGGGGCCGTTAACAATGAGCAGTTCTTC	TRBV5-1	TRBJ2-1	-	14	many
CSAINPGHGYEAFF	TGCAGTGCTATTAACCCGGGACACGGGTATGAAGCTTTCTTT	TRBV20-1	TRBJ1-1	-	14	-
CASSVGGSPQPQHF	TGTGCCAGCAGCGTGGGTGGGTCTCCTCAGCCCCAGCATTTT	TRBV5-5	TRBJ1-5	-	14	-
CASSNGRGNTEAFF	TGTGCCAGCAGCAACGGGAGAGGGAACACTGAAGCTTTCTTT	TRBV28	TRBJ1-1	-	14	few
CASSYFPGGVGSEQFF	TGTGCCAGCAGTTACTTCCCCGGAGGGGTTGGGAGTGAGCAGTTCTTC	TRBV6-5	TRBJ2-1	-	16	-
CASSSGTANTEAFF	TGTGCCAGCAGCTCCGGGACAGCGAACACTGAAGCTTTCTTT	TRBV5-1	TRBJ1-1	TRBD1	14	few
CSFRLGWGSSGAEETQYF	TGCAGCTTCCGATTGGGGTGGGGGTCTAGTGGGGCGGAGGAGACCCAGTACTTC	TRBV29-1	TRBJ2-5	-	18	-
CSAQRRTTGNQPQHF	TGCAGTGCTCAACGGCGGACCACCGGCAATCAGCCCCAGCATTTT	TRBV20-1	TRBJ1-5	-	15	many
CASSLQGLREQYF	TGTGCCAGCAGCCTACAGGGGCTACGCGAGCAGTACTTC	TRBV3-1	TRBJ2-7	TRBD1	13	-
CASSPQNVNYGYTF	TGTGCCAGCTCACCTCAAAACGTCAACTATGGCTACACCTTC	TRBV18	TRBJ1-2	-	14	-